Listed below are T cell receptor beta chains from one sample, sequenced in a study of blood T cell repertoires in COVID-19. Method: immunoSEQ multiplex PCR; TCRdb's copy keeps in-frame clones and lacks some. The table records approximately 44,000 clones, 92% of them present only once. The sample taken for sequencing was peripheral blood. Receptors originate from a human donor in a cohort sampled during active COVID-19. Each CDR3 is given with its conserved first and last residue. A D gene is named only where the DNA matches it firmly. Not all rows give a size; the values are once, few, many and, for expanded clones, a class.

clone_size: .; v_call: TRBV3-1/TRBV3-2; d_call: .; cdr3_aa: CASSQGAGSSYNEQFF
clone_size: .; v_call: TRBV4-2; d_call: TRBD2; cdr3_aa: CASTLGLAGGGNEQFF
clone_size: .; v_call: TRBV27; d_call: TRBD1; cdr3_aa: CASSFLIPGIGRGPTNEKLFF
clone_size: .; v_call: TRBV5-1; d_call: TRBD2; cdr3_aa: CASSLAGGTGANVLTF
clone_size: .; v_call: TRBV28; d_call: .; cdr3_aa: CASSLSAGGQDGYTF
clone_size: .; v_call: TRBV4-3; d_call: TRBD1; cdr3_aa: CASSQDLETGGIGYTF
clone_size: .; v_call: TRBV7-9; d_call: .; cdr3_aa: CASSQPLEVDWKTQYF
clone_size: .; v_call: TRBV20-1; d_call: .; cdr3_aa: CSASSGGWGNQPQHF
clone_size: .; v_call: TRBV7-2; d_call: .; cdr3_aa: CASSTRTDYYEQYF
clone_size: .; v_call: TRBV5-1; d_call: .; cdr3_aa: CASSLDHSSGNTIYF
clone_size: .; v_call: TRBV5-1; d_call: TRBD1; cdr3_aa: CASSFHGTGVKTEAFF
clone_size: .; v_call: TRBV7-2; d_call: .; cdr3_aa: CASSLDGGWNQPQHF
clone_size: .; v_call: TRBV3-1/TRBV3-2; d_call: TRBD2; cdr3_aa: CASSRRGGHETQYF
clone_size: .; v_call: TRBV28; d_call: TRBD1; cdr3_aa: CASSSGQGYEQYF
clone_size: .; v_call: TRBV9; d_call: .; cdr3_aa: CASSKGGVSYGYTF
clone_size: .; v_call: TRBV9; d_call: .; cdr3_aa: CASSLQTNTEAFF
clone_size: .; v_call: TRBV7-8; d_call: .; cdr3_aa: CASSFLSYEQYF
clone_size: .; v_call: TRBV28; d_call: TRBD1; cdr3_aa: CASMTTGTGLYEQYF
clone_size: .; v_call: TRBV7-9; d_call: .; cdr3_aa: CASSLGLITGEQFF
clone_size: .; v_call: TRBV10-1; d_call: TRBD1; cdr3_aa: CASTPGTGMHTQYF
clone_size: .; v_call: TRBV18; d_call: TRBD1; cdr3_aa: CASSPSTGKANTEAFF
clone_size: .; v_call: TRBV3-1/TRBV3-2; d_call: .; cdr3_aa: CASSQGRQGKLFF
clone_size: .; v_call: TRBV9; d_call: .; cdr3_aa: CASSVGGGPQETQYF
clone_size: .; v_call: TRBV3-1/TRBV3-2; d_call: TRBD2; cdr3_aa: CASKGTSGRAGRETQYF
clone_size: .; v_call: TRBV10-3; d_call: TRBD2; cdr3_aa: CAIRLAGDGELFF
clone_size: .; v_call: TRBV12-3/TRBV12-4; d_call: .; cdr3_aa: CASSLGQVQYF
clone_size: .; v_call: TRBV7-2; d_call: .; cdr3_aa: CASSEGLNSNQPQHF
clone_size: .; v_call: TRBV13; d_call: .; cdr3_aa: CASSADSSSGNTIYF
clone_size: .; v_call: TRBV29-1; d_call: .; cdr3_aa: CSVEDPRGGPKAFF
clone_size: few; v_call: TRBV27; d_call: .; cdr3_aa: CASSLSGAGELFF
clone_size: .; v_call: TRBV9; d_call: TRBD1; cdr3_aa: CASSVDPGQGGGYTF
clone_size: .; v_call: TRBV29-1; d_call: TRBD1; cdr3_aa: CSVDRVYGYTF
clone_size: .; v_call: TRBV19; d_call: TRBD1; cdr3_aa: CASHRDRDQPQHF
clone_size: once; v_call: TRBV19; d_call: .; cdr3_aa: CASTAGTLNTGELFF
clone_size: .; v_call: TRBV6-5; d_call: TRBD2; cdr3_aa: CASRTSGRDTQYF
clone_size: medium-sized; v_call: TRBV7-9; d_call: TRBD1; cdr3_aa: CASSSQGGLGEQYF
clone_size: .; v_call: TRBV6-1; d_call: .; cdr3_aa: CASSEPYPPDRRF
clone_size: .; v_call: TRBV7-8; d_call: .; cdr3_aa: CASSLAPLYSYSNQPQHF
clone_size: .; v_call: TRBV6-2/TRBV6-3; d_call: TRBD2; cdr3_aa: CASSYGLAGHGEQFF
clone_size: few; v_call: TRBV5-1; d_call: .; cdr3_aa: CASSLKLGNTIYF
clone_size: once; v_call: TRBV20-1; d_call: .; cdr3_aa: CSASSSTVDTQYF
clone_size: once; v_call: TRBV28; d_call: TRBD1; cdr3_aa: CASRQGATGELFF
clone_size: .; v_call: TRBV5-4; d_call: TRBD2; cdr3_aa: CASGIAGGLDTQYF
clone_size: .; v_call: TRBV4-3; d_call: .; cdr3_aa: CASSQEGGSPLHF
clone_size: once; v_call: TRBV5-1; d_call: TRBD1; cdr3_aa: CASSLQGPSYNEQFF
clone_size: .; v_call: TRBV19; d_call: TRBD1; cdr3_aa: CASTKGGTGGYEQYF
clone_size: .; v_call: TRBV28; d_call: TRBD2; cdr3_aa: CASSPEGGTSGSILETQYF
clone_size: once; v_call: TRBV2; d_call: .; cdr3_aa: CASSDPTGRHSPLHF
clone_size: .; v_call: TRBV9; d_call: TRBD1; cdr3_aa: CASIPGQGANVLTF
clone_size: .; v_call: TRBV30; d_call: TRBD1; cdr3_aa: CAWSPTGAQETQYF
clone_size: .; v_call: TRBV30; d_call: .; cdr3_aa: CAWMVRRIMNTEAFF
clone_size: .; v_call: TRBV27; d_call: TRBD2; cdr3_aa: CASSTGTSGSYNEQFF
clone_size: .; v_call: TRBV28; d_call: .; cdr3_aa: CASSFREPETQYF
clone_size: .; v_call: TRBV5-1; d_call: .; cdr3_aa: CASSLAANYGYTF